This T cell receptor beta chain was retrieved from a study of blood T cell repertoires in COVID-19. Turning to the study itself: Acute and convalescent COVID-19 samples came from the United States, Italy and Spain. Sources were T cells, B-cell-depleted T cells, or PBMCs; the material itself was cDNA or gDNA.

Germline CDR1 and CDR2: MNHEY and SVGAGI. V shed 0 bases and J 4 bases; nucleotides not matched to a gene: 2. The CDR3 consists of 14 residues. In the original processing: Amplified reference gene primers provided the basis for estimating nucleated cell counts. This table comes from immunoSEQ multiplex PCR, and its TCRdb copy is limited to in-frame clones, with some not included. V, J and clone size derive from that table, while D and trimming were established from the DNA sequence. The table records more than 75,000 clones, about 84% of them present only once. The origin of this receptor is a woman between 65 and 79 years old with acute or convalescent COVID-19. The chain employs TRBV6-5 and TRBJ1-2; TRBD1 agrees at 7 bases. The sample taken for sequencing was peripheral blood. The DNA for the CDR3 is TGTGCCAGCAGTTACTCCCGGGACAGCTATGGCTACACCTTC. It codes for CASSYSRDSYGYTF.